The rows below give T cell receptor beta chains drawn from one sample of a study of blood T cell repertoires in COVID-19. Libraries were prepared by immunoSEQ multiplex PCR; TCRdb keeps only in-frame clonotypes and omits some of them. Of a few hundred thousand clones in the sample, 75% to 90% were seen once. The sequencing sample was made of PBMCs or T cells enriched from blood (not recorded which). The receptors stem from a man younger than 30 who had recovered from COVID-19. CDR3s include the opening cysteine and the closing phenylalanine or tryptophan. D genes are given only for firm matches. A row's size may be missing; if present it is once, few, many or a size class.

size,J,length,V,D,DNA,CDR3
.,TRBJ1-2,14,TRBV21-1,.,TGTGCCAGCAGCAAAGTGGACACGCTATATGGCTACACCTTC,CASSKVDTLYGYTF
.,TRBJ1-5,16,TRBV11-3,.,TGTGCCAGCAGCCAACCGACAGGTTGGCGCAATCAGCCCCAGCATTTT,CASSQPTGWRNQPQHF
.,TRBJ2-1,14,TRBV29-1,TRBD2,TGCAGCGTACGGTGGCGGGAGAGCTACAATGAGCAGTTCTTC,CSVRWRESYNEQFF
once,TRBJ1-6,16,TRBV7-2,.,TGTGCCAGCAGCTTATTAGGTCACAGCCAGAATTCACCCCTCCACTTT,CASSLLGHSQNSPLHF
.,TRBJ1-3,13,TRBV18,.,TGTGCCAGCTCCTACAGCGGAGAAAACACCATATATTTT,CASSYSGENTIYF
.,TRBJ2-3,13,TRBV29-1,TRBD2,TGCAGCGTCGTAGCGGGGTTCGCAGATACGCAGTATTTT,CSVVAGFADTQYF
.,TRBJ2-3,16,TRBV5-8,.,TGTGCCAGCAGCTTGGGTTCTGGGTCAGGGACAGATACGCAGTATTTT,CASSLGSGSGTDTQYF
.,TRBJ1-2,15,TRBV6-1,.,TGTGCCAGCAGTGAGACTCCTCTTTTGGTTTATGGCTACACCTTC,CASSETPLLVYGYTF
.,TRBJ1-1,14,TRBV7-8,.,TGTGCCAGCAGCATATCGTCAGGGTACGCTGAAGCTTTCTTT,CASSISSGYAEAFF
.,TRBJ2-7,15,TRBV7-6,TRBD1,TGTGCCAGCAGCTCCGGGACAGGGGTCTTTTACGAGCAGTACTTC,CASSSGTGVFYEQYF
.,TRBJ2-1,13,TRBV10-1,TRBD1,TGCGCCAGCAGCGGACAGGGGAGGGATGAGCAGTTCTTC,CASSGQGRDEQFF
.,TRBJ1-2,15,TRBV15,TRBD1,TGTGCCACCAGCATTGGGACAGGGGGCAAGGGTGGCTACACCTTC,CATSIGTGGKGGYTF
once,TRBJ1-6,14,TRBV5-1,.,TGCGCCAGCAGCTCTTTCTCCAGCGGCTCACCCCTCCACTTT,CASSSFSSGSPLHF
.,TRBJ1-1,15,TRBV18,.,TGTGCCAGCTCACCCCCAGGGGCCCCGGACACTGAAGCTTTCTTT,CASSPPGAPDTEAFF
.,TRBJ2-7,14,TRBV3-1/TRBV3-2,TRBD2,TGTGCCAGCAGCCTAGCGGGGAGCTCCTACGAGCAGTACTTC,CASSLAGSSYEQYF
.,TRBJ2-5,13,TRBV29-1,TRBD1,TGCAGCGTTCAGACAGGGATCCAAGAGACCCAGTACTTC,CSVQTGIQETQYF
.,TRBJ1-1,13,TRBV6-2/TRBV6-3,.,TGTGCCAGCAGCCGCCAGGGGAACACTGAAGCTTTCTTT,CASSRQGNTEAFF
.,TRBJ2-3,16,TRBV16,.,TGTGCCAGCAGCCAGCAAAGGACAGCGGCGCAAGATACGCAGTATTTT,CASSQQRTAAQDTQYF
.,TRBJ2-7,14,TRBV7-9,TRBD2,TGTGCCAGCAGCGCCATCTGGGGGGGGTACGAGCAGTACTTC,CASSAIWGGYEQYF
.,TRBJ2-2,22,TRBV7-3,TRBD2,TGTGCCAGCAGCTCCCGGCGAAGGGGACTAGCGGGGCCCAATTCGAACACCGGGGAGCTGTTTTTT,CASSSRRRGLAGPNSNTGELFF
.,TRBJ1-3,15,TRBV19,TRBD1,TGTGCCAGTAGCCCGGACAGGGCTCTTGGAAACACCATATATTTT,CASSPDRALGNTIYF
.,TRBJ2-1,13,TRBV11-3,.,TGTGCCAGCAGCTTAGGAGGTTACAATGAGCAGTTCTTC,CASSLGGYNEQFF
.,TRBJ2-7,15,TRBV5-1,.,TGCGCCAGCAGCAACCCTGGGGGCCTCGGATACGAGCAGTACTTC,CASSNPGGLGYEQYF
.,TRBJ1-2,15,TRBV28,.,TGTGCCAGCAGACCCACCCAACAGGGAAACTATGGCTACACCTTC,CASRPTQQGNYGYTF
.,TRBJ2-7,16,TRBV4-2,TRBD2,TGTGCCAGCAGCCAAGAAGCACTAGCGGGTCTCCACGAGCAGTACTTC,CASSQEALAGLHEQYF
.,TRBJ1-4,17,TRBV12-1,.,TGTGCCAGCATTAAAACTAGTAGCCGACAGGAACGTGAAAAACTGTTTTTT,CASIKTSSRQEREKLFF
.,TRBJ1-2,12,TRBV30,TRBD1,TGTGCCTGGAGACAGGGGGGCCATGGCTACACCTTC,CAWRQGGHGYTF
once,TRBJ2-1,13,TRBV6-5,.,TGTGCCAGCACCGATACAGATTACAATGAGCAGTTCTTC,CASTDTDYNEQFF
.,TRBJ1-6,15,TRBV7-9,.,TGTGCCAGCAGCTTCCTCGCGGGTAGCGGTTCACCCCTCCACTTT,CASSFLAGSGSPLHF
.,TRBJ2-5,16,TRBV7-2,.,TGTGCCAGCAGCATTAACCCGGGGGTCGGTTTGAAGACCCAGTACTTC,CASSINPGVGLKTQYF
.,TRBJ1-2,17,TRBV11-2,.,TGTGCCAGCAGCTTAGGTCTCTGGCTGCCCTCAGACTATGGCTACACCTTC,CASSLGLWLPSDYGYTF
.,TRBJ2-7,15,TRBV6-5,TRBD2,TGTGCCAGCAGTTACGATGGGACTAGCGGTTACGAGCAGTACTTC,CASSYDGTSGYEQYF
.,TRBJ1-2,15,TRBV5-8,.,TGTGCCAGCAGCCCTAGGGGGACGCCCGACTATGGCTACACCTTC,CASSPRGTPDYGYTF
.,TRBJ1-3,13,TRBV7-3,TRBD1,TGTGCCAGCAGCCAGGGGGAAGGAAACACCATATATTTT,CASSQGEGNTIYF
.,TRBJ2-2,16,TRBV24-1,TRBD1,TGTGCCACCAGTGAGGGACAGGGGTCGAACACCGGGGAGCTGTTTTTT,CATSEGQGSNTGELFF
once,TRBJ1-3,15,TRBV5-8,.,TGTGCCAGCAGCTTGAGACACGGCTCTGGAAACACCATATATTTT,CASSLRHGSGNTIYF
.,TRBJ1-4,15,TRBV5-1,TRBD1,TGCGCCAGCAGAAAAGACAGGGGGCTCGGGGAAAAACTGTTTTTT,CASRKDRGLGEKLFF
.,TRBJ2-5,11,TRBV29-1,TRBD2,TGCAGCCCGGGGGAGGGGGAGACCCAGTACTTC,CSPGEGETQYF
.,TRBJ1-4,16,TRBV10-1,.,TGCGCCAGCAGTCCGGGAGTGGACTCAACTAATGAAAAACTGTTTTTT,CASSPGVDSTNEKLFF
.,TRBJ1-1,16,TRBV5-1,.,TGCGCCAGCACCCCTTTCCCCGGAGTGGTGAACACTGAAGCTTTCTTT,CASTPFPGVVNTEAFF
.,TRBJ1-2,12,TRBV19,.,TGTGCCAGTAAGGAGGGGCTCTATGGCTACACCTTC,CASKEGLYGYTF
once,TRBJ2-1,18,TRBV4-2,TRBD2,TGTGCCAGCAGCCAAGATATATCCGCGACTAGCGGGGGTAATGAGCAGTTCTTC,CASSQDISATSGGNEQFF
.,TRBJ1-6,14,TRBV3-1/TRBV3-2,TRBD1,TGTGCCAGCAGCCGGACAGGGGGCAAATCACCCCTCCACTTT,CASSRTGGKSPLHF
once,TRBJ1-2,17,TRBV3-1/TRBV3-2,TRBD1,TGTGCCAGCAGCCAAGACCTTGGACAGGGGGCTAGGGATGGCTACACCTTC,CASSQDLGQGARDGYTF
once,TRBJ2-1,15,TRBV27,TRBD1,TGTGCCAGCAGTCAGACAGGGAACACTTACAATGAGCAGTTCTTC,CASSQTGNTYNEQFF
.,TRBJ2-7,14,TRBV6-5,TRBD2,TGTGCCAGCAGTTACCGGCGGGAGGGATACGAGCAGTACTTC,CASSYRREGYEQYF
.,TRBJ1-1,15,TRBV5-1,.,TGCGCCAGCAGCTTTCAGGAAAGGTTGGGGGGTGAAGCTTTCTTT,CASSFQERLGGEAFF
.,TRBJ1-5,15,TRBV27,.,TGTGCCAGCAGATTCGCGGGGGGGAAAAATCAGCCCCAGCATTTT,CASRFAGGKNQPQHF
.,TRBJ2-7,15,TRBV6-2/TRBV6-3,TRBD2,TGTGCCAGCAGCCCCCCCCGGACTAGAACCTACGAGCAGTACTTC,CASSPPRTRTYEQYF
.,TRBJ1-2,14,TRBV6-5,.,TGTGCCAGCAGTTACTCGGGGAGTTCCTATGGCTACACCTTC,CASSYSGSSYGYTF
few,TRBJ1-1,13,TRBV29-1,.,TGCAGCGTCCAAACAGGATTGAACACTGAAGCTTTCTTT,CSVQTGLNTEAFF
.,TRBJ1-1,13,TRBV6-6,.,TGTGCCAGCAGCCAAGGGACACGACCTGAAGCTTTCTTT,CASSQGTRPEAFF